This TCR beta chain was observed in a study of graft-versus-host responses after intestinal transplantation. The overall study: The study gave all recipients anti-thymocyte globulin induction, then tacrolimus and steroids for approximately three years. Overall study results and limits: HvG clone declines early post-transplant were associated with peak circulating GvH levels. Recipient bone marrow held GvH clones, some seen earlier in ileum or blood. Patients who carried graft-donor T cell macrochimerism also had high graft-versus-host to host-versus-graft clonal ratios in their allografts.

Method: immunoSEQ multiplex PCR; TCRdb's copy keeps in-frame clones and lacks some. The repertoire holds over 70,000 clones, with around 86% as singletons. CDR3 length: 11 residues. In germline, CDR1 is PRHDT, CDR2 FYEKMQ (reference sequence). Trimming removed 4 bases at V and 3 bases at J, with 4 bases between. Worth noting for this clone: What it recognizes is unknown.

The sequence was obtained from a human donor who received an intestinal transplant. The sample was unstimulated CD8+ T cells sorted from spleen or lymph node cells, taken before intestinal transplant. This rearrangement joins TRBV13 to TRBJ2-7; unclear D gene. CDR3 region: CASSSNYEQYF. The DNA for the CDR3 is TGTGCCAGCAGCTCAAACTACGAGCAGTACTTC.